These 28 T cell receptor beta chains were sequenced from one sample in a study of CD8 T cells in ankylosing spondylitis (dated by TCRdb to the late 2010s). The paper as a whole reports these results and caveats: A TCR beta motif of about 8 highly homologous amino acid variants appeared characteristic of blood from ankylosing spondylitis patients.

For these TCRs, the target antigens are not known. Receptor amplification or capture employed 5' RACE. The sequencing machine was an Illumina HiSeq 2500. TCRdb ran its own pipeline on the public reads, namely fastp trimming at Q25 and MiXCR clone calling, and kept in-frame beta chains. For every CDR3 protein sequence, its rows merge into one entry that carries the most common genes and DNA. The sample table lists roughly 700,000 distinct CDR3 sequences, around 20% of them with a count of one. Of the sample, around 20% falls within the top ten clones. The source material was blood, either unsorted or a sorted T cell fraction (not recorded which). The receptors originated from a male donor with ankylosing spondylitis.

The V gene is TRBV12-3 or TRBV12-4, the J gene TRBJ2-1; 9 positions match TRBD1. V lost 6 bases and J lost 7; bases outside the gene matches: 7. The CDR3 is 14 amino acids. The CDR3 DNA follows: TGTGCCAGCAGCAGGTGGGACAGGGATAATGAGCAGTTCTTC. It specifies CASSRWDRDNEQFF.

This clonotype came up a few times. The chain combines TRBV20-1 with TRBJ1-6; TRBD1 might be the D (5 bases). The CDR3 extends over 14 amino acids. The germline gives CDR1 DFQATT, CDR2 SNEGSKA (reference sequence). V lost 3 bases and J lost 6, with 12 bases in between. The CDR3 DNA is TGCAGTGCTAGGACGGGACGGGTTAATTCACCCCTCCACTTT. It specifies CSARTGRVNSPLHF.

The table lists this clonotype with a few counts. In DNA form, the CDR3 reads TGCAGCGTTGAAACCAGGCTGAACACCGGGGAGCTGTTTTTT. It encodes CSVETRLNTGELFF. The genes are TRBV29-1 and TRBJ2-2, with D unclear. Germline V gene lookup returns CDR1 SQVTM and CDR2 ANQGSEA. The CDR3 contains 14 residues. The V gene lost 2 bases and the J gene lost 1 base, with 8 bases spanning the gap.

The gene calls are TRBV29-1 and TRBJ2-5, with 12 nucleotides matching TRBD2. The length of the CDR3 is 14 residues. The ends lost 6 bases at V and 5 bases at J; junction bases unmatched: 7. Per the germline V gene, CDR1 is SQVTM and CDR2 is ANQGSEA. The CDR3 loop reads CSVPLTSGGETQYF. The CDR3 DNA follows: TGCAGCGTCCCCCTGACTAGCGGGGGCGAGACCCAGTACTTC.

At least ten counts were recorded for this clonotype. DNA of the CDR3: TGCAGCGTTCGTCCAGGGACATACCCCTACAATGAGCAGTTCTTC. This encodes CSVRPGTYPYNEQFF. This chain connects TRBV29-1 to TRBJ2-1; a weak D match, TRBD1 (6 bases). V was clipped by 5 bases and J by 2 bases, with 16 bases between them. The germline V gene has CDR1 SQVTM and CDR2 ANQGSEA. The CDR3 has 15 residues.

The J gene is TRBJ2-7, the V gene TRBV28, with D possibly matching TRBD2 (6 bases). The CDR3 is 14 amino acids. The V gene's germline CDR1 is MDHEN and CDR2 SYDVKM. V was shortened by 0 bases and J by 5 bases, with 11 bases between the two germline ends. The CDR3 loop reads CASSLWREDHEQYF. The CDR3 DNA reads TGTGCCAGCAGTTTATGGAGGGAGGACCACGAGCAGTACTTC.

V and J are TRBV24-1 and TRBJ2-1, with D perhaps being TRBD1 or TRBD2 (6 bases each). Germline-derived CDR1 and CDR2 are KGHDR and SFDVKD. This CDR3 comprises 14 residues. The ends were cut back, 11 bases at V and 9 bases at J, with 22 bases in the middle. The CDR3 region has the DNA TGTGCCATTCAAAGTAGCGGTGAAGGGGGTGAGCAGTTCTTC. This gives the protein CAIQSSGEGGEQFF.

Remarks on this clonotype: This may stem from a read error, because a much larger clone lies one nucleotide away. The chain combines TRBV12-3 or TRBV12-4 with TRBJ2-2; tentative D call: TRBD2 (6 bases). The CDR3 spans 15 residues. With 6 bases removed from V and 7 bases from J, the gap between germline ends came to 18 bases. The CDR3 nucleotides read TGTGCCAGCAGCCTCAAAACGGGGGTAAGCGGGGAGCTGTTTTTT. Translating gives CASSLKTGVSGELFF.

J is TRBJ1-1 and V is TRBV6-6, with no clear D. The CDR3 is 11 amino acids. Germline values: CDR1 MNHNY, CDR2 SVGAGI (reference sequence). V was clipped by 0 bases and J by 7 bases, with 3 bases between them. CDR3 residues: CASSYSVEAFF. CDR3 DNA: TGTGCCAGCAGTTACTCAGTTGAAGCTTTCTTT.

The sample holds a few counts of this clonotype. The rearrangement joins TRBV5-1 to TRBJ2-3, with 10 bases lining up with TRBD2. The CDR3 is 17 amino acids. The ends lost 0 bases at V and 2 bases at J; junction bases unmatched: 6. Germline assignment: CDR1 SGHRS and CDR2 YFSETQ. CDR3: CASSLALTSGYTDTQYF. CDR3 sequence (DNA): TGCGCCAGCAGCTTGGCCCTGACTAGCGGGTACACAGATACGCAGTATTTT.

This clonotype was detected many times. The CDR3 sequence is CASSYSGTGVLQETQYF. As DNA, the CDR3 is TGTGCCAGCAGTTACTCGGGGACAGGGGTCCTCCAAGAGACCCAGTACTTC. The chain has TRBV6-5 and TRBJ2-5, with 10 positions matching TRBD1. J gave up 1 base and V 0 bases, and 5 bases lay outside the gene matches. Per the germline V gene, CDR1 is MNHEY and CDR2 is SVGAGI. The CDR3 has 17 amino acids.

The CDR3 region has the DNA TGCGCCAGCAGTGAGTATGGGGCAAATCCTGAAGCTTTCTTT. Its translation: CASSEYGANPEAFF. The chain combines TRBV10-2 with TRBJ1-1; a weak D match, TRBD1 (5 bases). The CDR3 covers 14 residues. V was cut by 1 base and J by 6 bases, with 12 bases left in between. Germline values: CDR1 WSHSY, CDR2 SAAADI.

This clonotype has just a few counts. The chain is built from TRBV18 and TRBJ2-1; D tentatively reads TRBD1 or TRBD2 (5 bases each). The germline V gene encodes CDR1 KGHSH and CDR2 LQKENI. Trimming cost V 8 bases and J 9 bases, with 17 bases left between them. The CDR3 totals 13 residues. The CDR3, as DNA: TGTGCCAGCCACCAGGGAATTGGGGGTGAGCAGTTCTTC. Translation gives CASHQGIGGEQFF.

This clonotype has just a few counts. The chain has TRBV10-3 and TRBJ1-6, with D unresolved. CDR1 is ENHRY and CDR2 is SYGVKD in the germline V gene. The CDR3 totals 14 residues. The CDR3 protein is CAIAGSSYNSPLHF. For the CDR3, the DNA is TGTGCAATCGCGGGAAGCTCCTATAATTCACCCCTCCACTTT.

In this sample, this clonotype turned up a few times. The CDR3 spells CSARRGVDSPLHF. CDR3 coding DNA: TGCAGTGCTAGACGCGGGGTTGATTCACCCCTCCACTTT. The genes are TRBV20-1 and TRBJ1-6, with D uncertain. V was shortened by 2 bases and J by 8 bases, with 10 bases between the two germline ends. Germline-derived CDR1 and CDR2 are DFQATT and SNEGSKA (reference sequence). CDR3 length: 13 residues.

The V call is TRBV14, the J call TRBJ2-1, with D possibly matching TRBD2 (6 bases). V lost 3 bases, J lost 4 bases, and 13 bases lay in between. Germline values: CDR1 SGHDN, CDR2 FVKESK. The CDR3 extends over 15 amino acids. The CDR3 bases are TGTGCCAGCAGCCAGGGACTTATGAAGTACAATGAGCAGTTCTTC. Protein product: CASSQGLMKYNEQFF.

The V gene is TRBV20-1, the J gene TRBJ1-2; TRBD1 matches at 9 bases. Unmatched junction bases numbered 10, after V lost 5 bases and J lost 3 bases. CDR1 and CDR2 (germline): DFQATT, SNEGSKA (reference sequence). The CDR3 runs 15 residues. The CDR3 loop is CSAYPRTGVYYGYTF. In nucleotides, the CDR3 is TGCAGTGCTTACCCAAGGACAGGGGTTTACTATGGCTACACCTTC.

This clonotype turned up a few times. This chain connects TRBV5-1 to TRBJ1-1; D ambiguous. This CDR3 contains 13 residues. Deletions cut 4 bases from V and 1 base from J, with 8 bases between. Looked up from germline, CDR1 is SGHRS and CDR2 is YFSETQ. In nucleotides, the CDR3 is TGCGCCAGCAGCCAGGACGAGAACACTGAAGCTTTCTTT. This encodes CASSQDENTEAFF.

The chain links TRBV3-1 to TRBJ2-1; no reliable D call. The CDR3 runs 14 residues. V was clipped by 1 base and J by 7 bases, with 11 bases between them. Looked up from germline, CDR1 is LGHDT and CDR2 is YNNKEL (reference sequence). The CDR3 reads CASSQGFGENEQFF. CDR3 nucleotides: TGTGCCAGCAGCCAAGGTTTTGGAGAAAATGAGCAGTTCTTC.

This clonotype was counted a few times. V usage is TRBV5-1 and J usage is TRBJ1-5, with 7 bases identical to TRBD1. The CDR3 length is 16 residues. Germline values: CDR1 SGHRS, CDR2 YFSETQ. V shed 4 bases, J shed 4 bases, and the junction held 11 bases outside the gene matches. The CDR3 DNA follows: TGCGCCAGCAGCACCCGGGACAGCCTCCCAAATCAGCCCCAGCATTTT. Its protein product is CASSTRDSLPNQPQHF.

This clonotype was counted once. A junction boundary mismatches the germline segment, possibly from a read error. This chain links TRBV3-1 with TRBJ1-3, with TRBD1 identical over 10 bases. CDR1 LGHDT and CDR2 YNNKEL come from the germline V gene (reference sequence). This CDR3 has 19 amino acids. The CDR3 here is CATSQDLRQGALSGNTIYF. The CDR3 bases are TGTGCCACCAGCCAAGATCTGAGACAGGGGGCTTTATCTGGAAACACCATATATTTT.

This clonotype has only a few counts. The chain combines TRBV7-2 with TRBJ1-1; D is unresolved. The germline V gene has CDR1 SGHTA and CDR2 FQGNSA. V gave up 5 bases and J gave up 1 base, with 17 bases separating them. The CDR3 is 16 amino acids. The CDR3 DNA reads TGTGCCAGCAGCCCGACCTACGTCAGGACGAACACTGAAGCTTTCTTT. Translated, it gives CASSPTYVRTNTEAFF.

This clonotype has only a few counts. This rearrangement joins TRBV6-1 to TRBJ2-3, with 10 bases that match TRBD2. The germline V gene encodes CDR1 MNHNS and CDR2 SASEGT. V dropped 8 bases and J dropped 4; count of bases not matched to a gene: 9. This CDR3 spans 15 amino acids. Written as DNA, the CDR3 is TGTGCCAGCGATATAGCGGGGGGTTCGGCAGATACGCAGTATTTT. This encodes CASDIAGGSADTQYF.

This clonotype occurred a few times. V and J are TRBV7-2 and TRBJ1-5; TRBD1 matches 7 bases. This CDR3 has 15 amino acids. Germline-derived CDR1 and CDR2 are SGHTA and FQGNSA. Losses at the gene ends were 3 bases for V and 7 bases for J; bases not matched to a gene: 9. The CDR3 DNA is TGTGCCAGCAGCTTGGTTGGGACAGCTGGCCAGCCCCAGCATTTT. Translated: CASSLVGTAGQPQHF.

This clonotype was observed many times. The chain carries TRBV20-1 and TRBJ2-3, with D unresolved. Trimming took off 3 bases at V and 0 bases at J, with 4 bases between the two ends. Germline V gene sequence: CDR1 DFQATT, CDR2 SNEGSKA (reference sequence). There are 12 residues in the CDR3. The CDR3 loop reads CSARSSTDTQYF. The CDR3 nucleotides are TGCAGTGCTAGGTCGAGCACAGATACGCAGTATTTT.

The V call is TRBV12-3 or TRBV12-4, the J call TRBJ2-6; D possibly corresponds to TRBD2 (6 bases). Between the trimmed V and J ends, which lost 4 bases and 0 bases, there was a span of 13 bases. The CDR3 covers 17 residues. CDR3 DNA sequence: TGTGCCAGCAGTTCACGGGACTCCTACTCTGGGGCCAACGTCCTGACTTTC. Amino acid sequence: CASSSRDSYSGANVLTF.

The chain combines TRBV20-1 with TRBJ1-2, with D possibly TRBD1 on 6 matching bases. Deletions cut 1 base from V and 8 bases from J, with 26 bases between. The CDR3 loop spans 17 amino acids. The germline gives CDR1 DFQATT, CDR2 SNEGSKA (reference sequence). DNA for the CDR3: TGCAGTGCTAGAGGGAACGAGGGACAATCAGAAGCCATGGGCTACACCTTC. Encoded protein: CSARGNEGQSEAMGYTF.

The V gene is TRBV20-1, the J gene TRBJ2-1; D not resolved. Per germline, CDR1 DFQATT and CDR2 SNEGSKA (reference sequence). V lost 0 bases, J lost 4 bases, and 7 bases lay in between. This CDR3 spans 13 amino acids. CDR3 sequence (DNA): TGCAGTGCTAGAGAGCTCAATTACAATGAGCAGTTCTTC. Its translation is CSARELNYNEQFF.